This T cell receptor (beta chain) is from a study of blood T cell repertoires in COVID-19 (TCRdb year 2020). Context from the whole study: Collaborator samples came from the United States, Italy and Spain and covered acute and convalescent phases of COVID-19. The material from the prospective study consisted of cDNA or gDNA derived from T cells, B-cell-depleted T cells, or PBMCs. Subjects who had been exposed to COVID-19, were actively infected with it, or had recovered from it provided the deeply sampled blood TCRbeta repertoires that made up the dataset. The repertoires were made available in a free public database intended to serve as a resource for research on the immune response to SARS-CoV-2. Samples came from the ongoing ImmuneRACE study (first 160 participants) plus 1,254 subjects from 6 global collaborators. The sample metadata nearly always contained a de-identified subject ID, COVID-19 status, age in years and sex. Where available, HLA class I and class II types were taken from metadata supplied by the sample provider and were not determined by assay-based typing.

Between the V and J ends, shortened by 4 bases and 2 bases respectively, the junction contains 9 bases. Including the terminal cysteine and phenylalanine, the CDR3 comprises 13 residues. This entry keeps only the CDR3 DNA: 39 bases, framed from base 1. CDR1 and CDR2, looked up from the germline V gene (reference sequence), are SEHNR and FQNEAQ. The immunoSEQ Assay, a bias-controlled multiplex PCR, was used to amplify TCRbeta CDR3 regions from genomic DNA. From the authors' description of their analysis: The number of nucleated cells in each sample was estimated from the amplification of reference gene primers within the assay. To quantify the absolute abundance of each unique TCRbeta CDR3 rearrangement, sequence reads were collapsed and filtered. For each sample, productive Simpson clonality was calculated by taking the square root of Simpson's diversity index across productive rearrangements. The clones in this table, taken by TCRdb from immuneACCESS, are in-frame only. Not every clone is retained; where verified, under half of the shortfall comes from an unresolved V gene, and the cause of the rest is unknown. V, J and clone size reflect that table, while D and trimming were determined from the DNA. Recorded for this sample are 500,000 to 600,000 clones; approximately 91% of them occurred a single time. Roughly 8% of the sample goes to the ten largest clones.

With respect to this clone: Its antigen is currently not known. No much larger clone is present one base from it, and per-base qualities are unavailable.

Overall study results and their limits: The quantity of clinical and demographic metadata differed by source and by participant and was supplied without curation.

In Seattle, one collaborating source enrolled patients while the infection was active and tracked those patients longitudinally over the course of disease. The collaborating institutions used their own protocols to collect whole blood in K2EDTA tubes. For TCRbeta analysis, collaborators shipped samples as frozen whole blood, isolated PBMCs, or DNA extracted from either of those sample types. The sample comprised peripheral blood. This clonotype was obtained from a woman in her fifties or sixties with COVID-19, enrolled during active disease. Recombination joined TRBV7-9 with TRBJ2-7; the D region possibly corresponds to TRBD1 (5 bases align). This receptor has the CDR3 CASSWVGAYEQYF. The nucleotide sequence is TGTGCCAGCAGCTGGGTAGGGGCCTACGAGCAGTACTTC.